The entry that follows covers one T cell receptor (beta chain) sequence. Antigen: not known. In germline, CDR1 is SGHRS, CDR2 YFSETQ. The V end lost 4 bases, the J end lost 6 bases, and 18 bases lay between the germline ends. This CDR3 is 15 amino acids long. The source of the sample is a study of cytomegalovirus exposure and HLA in healthy donors. About the research overall: Earlier results showed 90 million to 120 million unique TCR beta sequences derived from some 190 million T cells.

The study, taken as a whole, reports: It was shown in a later analysis that HLA-associated TCR beta chains were more clonally expanded than other, equally common chains. Follow-up analysis later connected one missense variant in DCLRE1C with trimming of TCR beta V- and J-genes. The study reported that TCR beta sequences accurately predicted HLA-A and HLA-B alleles in most subjects.

The PCR was carried out with 60 Vbeta primers and 13 Jbeta primers. Produced via immunoSEQ multiplex PCR; TCRdb's table is partial and in-frame only. The sample has approximately 180,000 clones; approximately 80% are singletons. Sequencing was carried out using PBMCs. This receptor was identified in a man aged 25 to 40 in good health and CMV-seropositive. The V gene is TRBV5-1, the J gene TRBJ2-3; D might be TRBD2 (5 bases). This CDR3 reads CASSPDSRTRDTQYF. In nucleotides, the CDR3 is TGCGCCAGCAGCCCGGACTCCCGGACCAGGGATACGCAGTATTTT.